Presented here are 10 T cell receptor beta chains from one specimen sequenced in a study of blood T cell repertoires in COVID-19. Assay: immunoSEQ multiplex PCR; the TCRdb copy retains only in-frame clones and omits some. Of fewer than 500,000 clones detected, roughly 85% appear once; the ten largest clones hold 1.4%. The sample consisted of peripheral blood. These receptors all stem from a woman aged 25 to 39 with active or convalescent COVID-19.

About this clone itself: The same CDR3 arises from other DNA sequences in this sample as well. The CDR3 region is CASSDRTGSNQPQHF. CDR3 bases: TGTGCCAGCAGTGACAGGACAGGGAGCAATCAGCCCCAGCATTTT. V is TRBV2 and J is TRBJ1-5; TRBD1 agrees at 8 bases. This CDR3 has 15 residues. Germline CDR1 SNHLY, CDR2 FYNNEI. J was trimmed by 1 base and V by 3 bases; bases with no gene match: 2.

The table lists this clone with a few counts. The CDR3 bases are TGTGCCAGTAGTTACATGAACACTGAAGCTTTCTTT. Amino acid sequence: CASSYMNTEAFF. The genes are TRBV19 and TRBJ1-1; no clear D. The germline V and J ends were trimmed by 5 bases and 0 bases, with 4 bases remaining between them. The germline gives CDR1 LNHDA, CDR2 SQIVND (reference sequence). The CDR3 has 12 residues.

This clone was counted once. The chain has TRBV7-2 and TRBJ2-3, with 10 bases aligning to TRBD2. The V segment lost 5 bases and the J segment 6 bases; nucleotides outside the gene matches: 11. The CDR3 loop spans 16 amino acids. Germline lookup yields CDR1 SGHTA and CDR2 FQGNSA. CDR3 residues: CASSHQKLAGFDTQYF. The CDR3 DNA reads as TGTGCCAGCAGCCACCAAAAACTAGCGGGATTTGATACGCAGTATTTT.

The CDR3 nucleotides read TGTGCCAGCAGCGGAACAGACTACGAGCAGTACTTC. This translates into CASSGTDYEQYF. The V and J genes are TRBV11-3 and TRBJ2-7; D gene uncertain. Trimming stripped 5 bases from V and 3 bases from J, with 8 bases between. The CDR3 spans 12 residues. Germline V gene sequence: CDR1 SGHNT, CDR2 YENEEA. Variable domain in full (rest from reference TRBV11-3 and TRBJ2-7): EAGVVQSPRYKIIEKKQPVAFWCNPISGHNTLYWYLQNLGQGPELLIRYENEEAVDDSQLPKDRFSAERLKGVDSTLKIQPAELGDSAVYLCASSGTDYEQYFGPGTRLTVT.

The V and J genes are TRBV27 and TRBJ2-1; 10 nucleotides line up with TRBD2. The ends lost 3 bases at V and 7 bases at J; junction bases unmatched: 6. From germline, CDR1 is MNHEY and CDR2 SMNVEV (reference sequence). This CDR3 region has 15 residues. The CDR3 nucleotides are TGTGCCAGCAGTTTTGTGGGACTAGCGAGTAATGAGCAGTTCTTC. It yields the protein CASSFVGLASNEQFF.

The chain joins TRBV7-2 to TRBJ2-2; TRBD2 is a possible D gene (6 bases). From germline, CDR1 is SGHTA and CDR2 FQGNSA. This CDR3 is 15 amino acids long. V was cut by 5 bases and J by 6 bases, with 16 bases left in between. Here the CDR3 DNA reads TGTGCCAGCAGCCCGGGACTCCGAGGTCCCGGGGAGCTGTTTTTT. Encoded protein: CASSPGLRGPGELFF.

This clone occurred a few times. The chain employs TRBV6-5 and TRBJ2-7, with D possibly being TRBD2 (6 bases). Trimming stripped 6 bases from V and 4 bases from J, with 10 bases between. Germline CDR1 and CDR2: MNHEY and SVGAGI. The CDR3 consists of 12 residues. The CDR3 protein is CASSYLAYEQYF. CDR3 DNA sequence: TGTGCCAGCAGCTACCTAGCGTACGAGCAGTACTTC.

V is TRBV20-1 and J is TRBJ1-5; D remains unclear. V lost 3 bases and J 4 bases, leaving 13 bases between the germline ends. The CDR3 is 14 residues long. CDR1 and CDR2 (germline): DFQATT, SNEGSKA (reference sequence). The CDR3 nucleotides are TGCAGTGCTAGTCCAGGCAGTGGGAATCAGCCCCAGCATTTT. This translates into CSASPGSGNQPQHF.

The J gene is TRBJ1-6, the V gene TRBV6-1, with a weak D call TRBD1 (5 bases). V was pared by 3 bases and J by 7 bases, with 16 bases between. Germline assignment: CDR1 MNHNS and CDR2 SASEGT. The CDR3 is 16 amino acids. The CDR3 sequence: CASSDSRDRWNSPLHF. CDR3 coding DNA: TGTGCCAGCAGTGATTCCAGGGATCGGTGGAATTCACCCCTCCACTTT.

This chain uses TRBV6-5 with TRBJ1-2, with D maybe TRBD1 (5 bases). The CDR3 consists of 14 residues. In germline, CDR1 is MNHEY, CDR2 SVGAGI. V was clipped by 6 bases and J by 2 bases, with 13 bases between them. This CDR3 is CASRGTRGNYGYTF. The CDR3 DNA is TGTGCCAGCAGGGGAACAAGGGGAAACTATGGCTACACCTTC.